The text below deals with one TCR beta chain. Its cognate antigen has yet to be identified. No quality values exist for individual bases; no much larger clone is one base distant. The sample comes from a study of identical twins (dated by TCRdb to the mid-2010s). In the study overall: TCR alpha and beta repertoires from monozygotic twins, unrelated adults of various ages and cord blood were deep-sequenced to test whether fetal clonotypes persist. To rule out contamination, the twin experiments were replicated at different times with different library preparation protocols. The research as a whole found: In beta out-of-frame sequences, excess twin sharing was weaker, because having fewer shared sequences lowered the signal-to-noise ratio. Abundant cord blood beta clonotypes carried fewer insertions; young adult naive repertoires showed a weaker similar trend, while memory repertoires showed none. Because the same donors could not be followed over many years, conclusions were based on cross-sectional statistical analysis. Out-of-frame TCR alpha sharing in monozygotic twins was systematically underestimated by recombination models, whereas sharing between unrelated individuals was in agreement with the recombination models. Compared with coincidental sharing between unrelated individuals, out-of-frame TCR alpha sequences shared between twins showed an excess of sequences with low generation probability. Invariant T cells such as MAIT and iNKT could partly confound zero-insertion analyses, although diverse VJ usage argued against such confounding for most clonotypes.

Library creation used 5' RACE. The listed sequencing device is Illumina HiSeq 2000. Template switching added a universal primer binding site, and the final cDNA carried a unique molecular identifier that allowed TCR cDNA molecules to be counted accurately. Specific primers in the conserved constant-segment region were used to synthesize first-strand cDNA for TCR alpha and beta chains. To control for contamination, every cDNA library carried two barcodes: a SMART-Mk sample barcode plus Illumina barcodes. TruSeq adapter sequences, together with Illumina sample barcodes, were added in two successive PCR steps. Sequencing of the TCR alpha and beta cDNA libraries was done on the Illumina HiSeq platform using custom primers. On the study's bioinformatics: MiGEC was used to process raw reads and extract unique molecular identifiers, and MiXCR was used to find CDR3 positions. Recombination models were inferred per individual with the repgenHMM and IGoR tools using an EM algorithm. The analysis of shared clonotypes was done with the tcR package in R, with sharing normalized by the product of cloneset sizes. Out-of-frame nonproductive sequences were analyzed to study raw recombination free of thymic and clonal selection effects. TCRdb trimmed public reads at Q25 via fastp, called clones via MiXCR and kept in-frame beta chains. Merged by CDR3 protein, the rows form single entries marked with the most common genes and DNA. The V and J calls and clone size come from TCRdb's table, not from the authors' own analysis. Recorded for this sample are fewer than 550,000 distinct CDR3 sequences; roughly an eighth of them occurred a single time. Approximately 0.98% of the sample goes to the ten largest clones.

Every donor in the study was a healthy Caucasian. The twin cohort consisted of three pairs of female monozygotic twins, all aged roughly 18 to 30 years. CD4+ and CD8+ T cell populations were isolated with positive isolation kits from Invitrogen. These same records also appear under a second study, on yellow fever vaccine responses in identical twins. As noted in the second study: According to the authors, the vaccine-induced T cell response in identical twins seemed to be partly convergent and partly specific to each individual. Focusing on identical twins, the study followed the T cell clones that responded to the vaccine, and did so with precision.

The sample comprised CD4+ T cells sorted from blood. The clonotype was recovered from a woman aged 18-30 years in good health.

CDR3 protein: CASRYPAGPLYF. At the DNA level, the sequence is TGTGCCAGCAGATATCCGGCCGGACCACTCTACTTC. The V and J segments used are TRBV7-2 and TRBJ2-5, with no confident D gene call. The cysteine opens and the phenylalanine closes a CDR3 of 12 amino acids. Solely the CDR3 DNA is kept, with 36 bases framed from the first base. CDR1 SGHTA and CDR2 FQGNSA were looked up in the germline V gene. Cut back by 6 bases and 14 bases, the V and J ends lie 19 bases apart.